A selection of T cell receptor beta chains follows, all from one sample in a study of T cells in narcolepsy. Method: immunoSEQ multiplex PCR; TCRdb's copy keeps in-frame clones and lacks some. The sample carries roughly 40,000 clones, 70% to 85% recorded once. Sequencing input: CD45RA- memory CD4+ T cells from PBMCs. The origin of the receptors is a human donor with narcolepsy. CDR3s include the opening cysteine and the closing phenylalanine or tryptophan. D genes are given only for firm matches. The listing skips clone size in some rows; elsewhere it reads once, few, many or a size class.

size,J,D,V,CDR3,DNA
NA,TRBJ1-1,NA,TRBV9,CASSVGEVNTEAFF,TGTGCCAGCAGCGTAGGGGAGGTGAACACTGAAGCTTTCTTT
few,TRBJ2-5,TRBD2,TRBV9,CASSGLAGGIGETQYF,TGTGCCAGCAGCGGCCTAGCGGGGGGGATCGGGGAGACCCAGTACTTC
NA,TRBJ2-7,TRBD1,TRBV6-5,CASSPRPRGLNEQYF,TGTGCCAGCAGCCCCAGACCGAGGGGGCTCAATGAGCAGTACTTC
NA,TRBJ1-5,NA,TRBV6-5,CASSGQQNQPQHF,TGTGCCAGCAGTGGACAGCAAAATCAGCCCCAGCATTTT
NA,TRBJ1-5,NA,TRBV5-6,CASSLAGGGGNQPQHF,TGTGCCAGCAGCTTGGCCGGGGGGGGCGGCAATCAGCCCCAGCATTTT
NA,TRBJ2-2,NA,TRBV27,CASSSTPRTGELFF,TGTGCCAGCAGTTCAACCCCAAGGACCGGGGAGCTGTTTTTT
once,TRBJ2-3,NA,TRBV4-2,CASSQTTLSTDTQYF,TGTGCCAGCAGCCAAACAACACTTAGCACAGATACGCAGTATTTT
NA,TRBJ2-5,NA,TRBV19,CASSPTEQETQYF,TGTGCCAGTAGTCCGACAGAGCAAGAGACCCAGTACTTC
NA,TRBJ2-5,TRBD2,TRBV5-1,CASSLVGLAGGLQETQYF,TGCGCCAGCAGCTTGGTGGGACTAGCGGGGGGTCTACAAGAGACCCAGTACTTC
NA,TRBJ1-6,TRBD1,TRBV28,CASSLRLTGMSPLHF,TGTGCCAGCAGTCTAAGGCTGACAGGGATGTCACCCCTCCACTTT
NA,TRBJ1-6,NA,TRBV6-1,CASSPQGRHNSPLHF,TGTGCCAGCAGTCCCCAGGGACGGCATAATTCACCCCTCCACTTT
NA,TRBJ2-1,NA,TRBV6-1,CASRTRQINEQFF,TGTGCCAGCAGAACCAGACAGATCAATGAGCAGTTCTTC
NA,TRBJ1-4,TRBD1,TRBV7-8,CASSLSDRANEKLFF,TGTGCCAGCAGCTTATCCGACAGGGCTAATGAAAAACTGTTTTTT
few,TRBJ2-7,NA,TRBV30,CAWRESGLSYEQYF,TGTGCCTGGAGGGAGTCGGGACTCTCCTACGAGCAGTACTTC
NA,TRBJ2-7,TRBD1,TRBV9,CASSVGGTAFREQYF,TGTGCCAGCAGCGTAGGTGGGACAGCGTTTCGCGAGCAGTACTTC
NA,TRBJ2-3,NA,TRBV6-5,CASSYALGDTQYF,TGTGCCAGCAGTTACGCCTTGGGGGATACGCAGTATTTT
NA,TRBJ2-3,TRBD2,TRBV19,CASTRRPSGGSTDTQYF,TGTGCCAGTACCCGCCGGCCTAGCGGGGGGTCCACAGATACGCAGTATTTT
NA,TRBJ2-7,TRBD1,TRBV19,CASSFSAGTGVEQYF,TGTGCCAGTTCTTTCTCCGCCGGGACAGGGGTCGAGCAGTACTTC
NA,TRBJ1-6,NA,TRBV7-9,CASSSGTVNSPLHF,TGTGCCAGTTCTAGTGGGACGGTGAATTCACCCCTCCACTTT
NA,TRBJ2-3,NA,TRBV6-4,CASSINAGTVDTQYF,TGTGCCAGCAGCATAAACGCGGGTACGGTAGATACGCAGTATTTT
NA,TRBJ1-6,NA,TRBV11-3,CASSSDPNVNSPLHF,TGTGCCAGCAGCTCTGACCCAAACGTGAATTCACCCCTCCACTTT
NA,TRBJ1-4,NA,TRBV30,CAWSVRGGDEKLFF,TGTGCCTGGAGTGTCCGGGGAGGAGATGAAAAACTGTTTTTT
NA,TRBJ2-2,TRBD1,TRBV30,CAMGQGRGNTGELFF,TGTGCCATGGGACAGGGAAGGGGAAACACCGGGGAGCTGTTTTTT
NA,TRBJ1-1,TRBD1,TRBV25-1,CASSERQGISEAFF,TGTGCCAGCAGTGAACGACAGGGAATTTCTGAAGCTTTCTTT
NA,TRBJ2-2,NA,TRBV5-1,CASRSSGQNTGELFF,TGCGCCAGCAGATCATCGGGACAGAACACCGGGGAGCTGTTTTTT
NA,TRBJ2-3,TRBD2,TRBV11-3,CASSFGGSTDTQYF,TGTGCCAGCAGTTTCGGGGGGAGCACAGATACGCAGTATTTT
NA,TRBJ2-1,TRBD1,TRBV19,CASSTGMSRGPYNEQFF,TGTGCCAGTAGCACTGGGATGAGCAGGGGGCCCTACAATGAGCAGTTCTTC
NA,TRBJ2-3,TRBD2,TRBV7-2,CASSPRTSGADTQYF,TGTGCCAGCAGCCCCAGGACTAGCGGGGCAGATACGCAGTATTTT
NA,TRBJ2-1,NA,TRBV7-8,CASHDSGDYNEQFF,TGTGCCAGTCACGACAGTGGGGATTACAATGAGCAGTTCTTC
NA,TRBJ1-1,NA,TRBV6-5,CASSLDSGGWTEAFF,TGTGCCAGCAGCCTAGACAGCGGGGGGTGGACTGAAGCTTTCTTT
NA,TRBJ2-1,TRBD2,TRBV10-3,CAISRTSVPYNEQFF,TGTGCCATCAGTCGCACTAGCGTCCCATACAATGAGCAGTTCTTC
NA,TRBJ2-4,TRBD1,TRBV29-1,CSVEVMRDRGIDIQYF,TGCAGCGTTGAAGTTATGCGGGACAGGGGAATCGACATTCAGTACTTC
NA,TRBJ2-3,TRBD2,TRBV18,CASSSGLAGDTQYF,TGTGCCAGCTCGTCGGGACTAGCGGGGGATACGCAGTATTTT
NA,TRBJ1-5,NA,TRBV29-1,CSVVDPGAGNQPQHF,TGCAGCGTTGTGGACCCAGGGGCGGGCAATCAGCCCCAGCATTTT
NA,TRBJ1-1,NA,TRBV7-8,CASSTRGSLMNTEAFF,TGTGCCAGCAGCACCCGTGGCAGCCTTATGAACACTGAAGCTTTCTTT
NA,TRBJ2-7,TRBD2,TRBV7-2,CATNRLGELAGGSYEQYF,TGTGCCACCAACCGCCTCGGGGAGTTAGCGGGGGGATCCTACGAGCAGTACTTC
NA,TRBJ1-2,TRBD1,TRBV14,CASSPPGQGDYGYTF,TGTGCCAGCAGCCCCCCCGGACAGGGGGACTATGGCTACACCTTC
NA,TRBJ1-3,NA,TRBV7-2,CASSLVAGMAGNTIYF,TGTGCCAGCAGCTTAGTAGCAGGGATGGCTGGAAACACCATATATTTT
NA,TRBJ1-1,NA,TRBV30,CAWSVWPMNTEAFF,TGTGCCTGGAGTGTATGGCCGATGAACACTGAAGCTTTCTTT
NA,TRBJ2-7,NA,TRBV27,CASSPRLVHEQYF,TGTGCCAGCAGTCCCCGATTGGTCCACGAGCAGTACTTC
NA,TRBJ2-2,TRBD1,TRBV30,CAWGRQGTGELFF,TGTGCCTGGGGTCGACAGGGGACCGGGGAGCTGTTTTTT
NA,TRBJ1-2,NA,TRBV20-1,CSATGVVGYTF,TGCAGTGCTACAGGGGTGGTTGGCTACACCTTC
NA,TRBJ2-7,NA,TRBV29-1,CSVGGRGYEQYF,TGCAGCGTTGGGGGAAGAGGTTACGAGCAGTACTTC
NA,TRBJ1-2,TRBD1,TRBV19,CASSTFTWTGADYGYTF,TGTGCCAGTAGTACCTTTACCTGGACAGGGGCCGACTATGGCTACACCTTC
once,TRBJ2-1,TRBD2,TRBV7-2,CASSMLSGGAYNEQFF,TGTGCCAGCAGCATGCTTAGCGGGGGGGCTTACAATGAGCAGTTCTTC